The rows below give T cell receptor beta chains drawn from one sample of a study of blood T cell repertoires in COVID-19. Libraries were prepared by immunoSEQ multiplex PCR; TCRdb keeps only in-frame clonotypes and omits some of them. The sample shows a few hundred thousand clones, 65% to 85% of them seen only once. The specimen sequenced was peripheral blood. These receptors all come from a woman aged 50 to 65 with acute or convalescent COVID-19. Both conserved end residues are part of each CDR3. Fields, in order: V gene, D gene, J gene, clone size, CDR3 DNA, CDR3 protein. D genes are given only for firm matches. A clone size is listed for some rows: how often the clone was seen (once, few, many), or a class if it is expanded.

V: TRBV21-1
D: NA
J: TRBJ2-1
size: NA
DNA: TGTGCCAGCTGGGGACTAGCGGGGGGGAGCTCCTACAATGAGCAGTTCTTC
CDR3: CASWGLAGGSSYNEQFF

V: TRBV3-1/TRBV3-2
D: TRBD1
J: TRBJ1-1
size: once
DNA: TGTGCCAGCAGCTACCGGGGACAGGGGGGCACTGAAGCTTTCTTT
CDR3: CASSYRGQGGTEAFF

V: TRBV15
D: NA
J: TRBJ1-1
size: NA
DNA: TGTGCCACCAGCAGGGAGCGGGACCGGGGGGCTGAAGCTTTCTTT
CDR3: CATSRERDRGAEAFF

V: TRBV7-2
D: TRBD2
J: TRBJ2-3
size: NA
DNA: TGTGCCAGCAGCCAATCTAGCGGGAGAACGACTAGCACAGATACGCAGTATTTT
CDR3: CASSQSSGRTTSTDTQYF

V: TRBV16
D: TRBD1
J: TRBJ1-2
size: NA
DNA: TGTGCCAGCAGCCCCGGACAGGCCTCTAACTATGGCTACACCTTC
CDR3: CASSPGQASNYGYTF

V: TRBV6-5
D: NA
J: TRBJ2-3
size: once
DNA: TGTGCCAGCACCAGCCTAGCAGATACGCAGTATTTT
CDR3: CASTSLADTQYF

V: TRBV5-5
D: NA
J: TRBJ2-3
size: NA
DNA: TGTGCCAGCAGTTTGGAAGAGGCGGACACAGATACGCAGTATTTT
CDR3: CASSLEEADTDTQYF

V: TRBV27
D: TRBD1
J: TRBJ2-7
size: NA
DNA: TGTGCCAGCCGGGGACAGGGTTTCCACGAGCAGTACTTC
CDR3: CASRGQGFHEQYF

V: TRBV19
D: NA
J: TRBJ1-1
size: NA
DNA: TGTGCCAGTAGTATGACCCGGACAGCGGAGAACACTGAAGCTTTCTTT
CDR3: CASSMTRTAENTEAFF

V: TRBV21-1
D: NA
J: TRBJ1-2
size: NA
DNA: TGTGCCAGGGGACAGGGAACGTATGGCTACACCTTC
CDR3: CARGQGTYGYTF

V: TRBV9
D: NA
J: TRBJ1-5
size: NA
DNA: TGTGCCAGCAGCGTAGGCGAAGCTCAGCCCCAGCATTTT
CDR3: CASSVGEAQPQHF

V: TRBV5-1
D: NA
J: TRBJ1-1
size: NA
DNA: TGCGCCAGCAGCTTAACAGGGATGAACACTGAAGCTTTCTTT
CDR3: CASSLTGMNTEAFF

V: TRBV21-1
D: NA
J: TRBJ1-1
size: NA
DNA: TGTGCCAGCAGCTCGGACAGGGACACTGAAGCTTTCTTT
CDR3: CASSSDRDTEAFF

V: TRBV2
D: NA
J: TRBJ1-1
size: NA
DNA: TGTGCCAGTTTTGCGGACACAAAGAACACTGAAGCTTTCTTT
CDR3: CASFADTKNTEAFF

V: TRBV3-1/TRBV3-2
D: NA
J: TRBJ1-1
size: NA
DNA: TGTGCCAGCACCTTTGAGGGGGGGCTTGAAGCTTTCTTT
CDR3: CASTFEGGLEAFF

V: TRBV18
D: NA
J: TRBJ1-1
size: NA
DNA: TGTGCCAGCTCACCTCTGGACTTCTCGAACACTGAAGCTTTCTTT
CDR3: CASSPLDFSNTEAFF

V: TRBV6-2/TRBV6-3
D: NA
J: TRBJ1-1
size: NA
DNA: TGTGCCAGCAGTTGGAGTGGTACAGGGATTACTGAAGCTTTCTTT
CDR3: CASSWSGTGITEAFF

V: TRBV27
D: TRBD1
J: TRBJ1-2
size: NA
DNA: TGTGCCAGCAGGATAGGGGGCGGGCTCGGGATGCATGGCTACACCTTC
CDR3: CASRIGGGLGMHGYTF

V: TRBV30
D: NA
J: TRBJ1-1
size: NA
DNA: TGTGCCTGGAGCAGGGGATGGCGAGCTTTCTTT
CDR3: CAWSRGWRAFF

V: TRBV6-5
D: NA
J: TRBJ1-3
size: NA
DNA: TGTGTTTCAAAGCCCGGGACACTCTCTGGAAACACCATATATTTT
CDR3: CVSKPGTLSGNTIYF

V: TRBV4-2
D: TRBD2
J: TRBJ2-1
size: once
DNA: TGTGCCAGCAGCCAAGATCGGGGGGGGGTACCCTACAATGAGCAGTTCTTC
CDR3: CASSQDRGGVPYNEQFF

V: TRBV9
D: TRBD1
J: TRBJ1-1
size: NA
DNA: TGTGCCAGCAGCGTAGGCGAGGACAGGGGGACTGAAGCTTTCTTT
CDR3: CASSVGEDRGTEAFF

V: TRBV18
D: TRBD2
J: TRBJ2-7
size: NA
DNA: TGTGCCAGCTCACCGGGAGGGGACCGCTCCTACGAGCAGTACTTC
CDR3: CASSPGGDRSYEQYF